This TCR beta chain was recorded in a study of T cell clones after liver transplantation. Overall study results and limits: Compared with third party-reactive sequences, donor-reactive ones declined more, independent of withdrawal success.

For this clone: Antigen: not known.

Repertoires were generated with immunoSEQ multiplex PCR, while TCRdb's copy carries only in-frame clones and drops some. The sample shows tens of thousands of clones, under 85% of them seen only once. The specimen was CD4+ T cells from blood, collected at the 22-month timepoint. The sequence was obtained from a human patient who received a liver transplant. Some of the T cells may derive from the graft donor.

CDR3 protein: CASRMQGASNEQYF. DNA of the CDR3: TGCGCCAGCAGAATGCAGGGGGCATCTAACGAGCAGTACTTC. The chain is built from TRBV4-1 and TRBJ2-7; 8 bases align to TRBD1. There are 14 residues in the CDR3. V was clipped by 6 bases and J by 5 bases; unmatched bases: 9. Per the germline V gene, CDR1 is MGHRA and CDR2 is YSYEKL.